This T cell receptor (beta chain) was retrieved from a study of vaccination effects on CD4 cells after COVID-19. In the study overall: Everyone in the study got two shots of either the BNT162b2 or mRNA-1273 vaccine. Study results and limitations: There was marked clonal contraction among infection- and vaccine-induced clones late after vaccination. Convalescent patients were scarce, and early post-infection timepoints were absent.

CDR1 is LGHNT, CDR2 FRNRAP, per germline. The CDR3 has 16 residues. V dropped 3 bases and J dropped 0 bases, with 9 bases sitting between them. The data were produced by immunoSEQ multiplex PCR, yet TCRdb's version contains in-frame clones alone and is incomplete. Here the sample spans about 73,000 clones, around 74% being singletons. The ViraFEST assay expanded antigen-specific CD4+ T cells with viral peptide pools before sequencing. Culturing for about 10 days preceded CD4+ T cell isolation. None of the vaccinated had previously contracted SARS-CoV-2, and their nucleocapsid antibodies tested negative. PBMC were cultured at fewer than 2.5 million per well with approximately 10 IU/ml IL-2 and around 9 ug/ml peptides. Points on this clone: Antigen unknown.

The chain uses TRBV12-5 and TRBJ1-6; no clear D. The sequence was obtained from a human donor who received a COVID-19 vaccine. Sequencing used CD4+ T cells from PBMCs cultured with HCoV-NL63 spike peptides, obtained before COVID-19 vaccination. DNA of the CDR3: TGTGCTAGTGGTTTAAGGGTGAGCTCCTATAATTCACCCCTCCACTTT. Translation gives CASGLRVSSYNSPLHF.